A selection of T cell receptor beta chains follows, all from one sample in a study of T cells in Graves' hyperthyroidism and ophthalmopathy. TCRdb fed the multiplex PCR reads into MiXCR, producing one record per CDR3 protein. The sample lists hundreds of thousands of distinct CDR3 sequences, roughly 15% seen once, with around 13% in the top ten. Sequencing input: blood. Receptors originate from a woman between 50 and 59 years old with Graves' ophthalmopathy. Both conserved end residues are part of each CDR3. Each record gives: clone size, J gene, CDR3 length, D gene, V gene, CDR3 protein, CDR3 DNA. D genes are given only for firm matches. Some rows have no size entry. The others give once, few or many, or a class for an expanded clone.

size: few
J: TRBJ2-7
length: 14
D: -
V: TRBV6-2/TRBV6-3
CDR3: CASKDRSPSYEQYF
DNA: TGTGCCAGCAAGGACAGATCACCCTCCTACGAGCAGTACTTC

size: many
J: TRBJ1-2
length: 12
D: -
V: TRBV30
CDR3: CAWSFNRDGYTF
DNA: TGTGCCTGGAGTTTTAACAGGGACGGCTACACCTTC

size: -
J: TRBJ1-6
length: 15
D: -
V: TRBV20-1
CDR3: CSAMHKSSYNSPLHF
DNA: TGCAGTGCAATGCATAAAAGCTCCTATAATTCACCCCTCCACTTT

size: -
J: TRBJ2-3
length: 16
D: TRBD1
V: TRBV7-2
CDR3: CASSVTGGSSTDTQYF
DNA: TGTGCCAGCAGCGTCACAGGGGGGTCGAGCACAGATACGCAGTATTTT

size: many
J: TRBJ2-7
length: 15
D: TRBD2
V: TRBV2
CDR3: CASSPRGGSTYEQYF
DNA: TGTGCCAGCAGCCCGCGGGGCGGGAGCACCTACGAGCAGTACTTC

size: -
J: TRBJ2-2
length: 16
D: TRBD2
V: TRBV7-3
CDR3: CASSPLEGGPTGELFF
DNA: TGTGCCAGCAGCCCCCTGGAGGGAGGGCCCACCGGGGAGCTGTTTTTT

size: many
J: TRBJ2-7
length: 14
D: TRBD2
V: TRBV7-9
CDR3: CASSTLAGQYEQYF
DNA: TGTGCCAGCAGCACACTAGCGGGACAGTACGAGCAGTACTTC

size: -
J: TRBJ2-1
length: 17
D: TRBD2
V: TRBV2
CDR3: CASSPGLAGVSYNEQFF
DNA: TGTGCCAGCAGTCCGGGACTAGCGGGAGTGTCCTACAATGAGCAGTTCTTC

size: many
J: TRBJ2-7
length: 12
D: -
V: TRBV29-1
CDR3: CSVDSGSYEQYF
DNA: TGCAGCGTTGACTCCGGGAGCTACGAGCAGTACTTC

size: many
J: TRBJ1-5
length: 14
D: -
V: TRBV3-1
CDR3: CASSQGRFLQPQHF
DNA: TGTGCCAGCAGCCAAGGGAGGTTTCTTCAGCCCCAGCATTTT

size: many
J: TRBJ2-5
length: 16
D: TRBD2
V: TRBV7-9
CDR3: CASSLLAGGPGETQYF
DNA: TGTGCCAGCAGCCTCCTAGCGGGAGGGCCTGGGGAGACCCAGTACTTC

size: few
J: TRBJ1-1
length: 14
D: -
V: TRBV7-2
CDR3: CASSLLWGNTEAFF
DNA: TGTGCCAGCAGCTTATTATGGGGGAACACTGAAGCTTTCTTT

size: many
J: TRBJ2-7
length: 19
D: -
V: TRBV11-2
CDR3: CASSLAGSREPYESYEQYF
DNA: TGTGCCAGCAGCTTAGCCGGTTCCAGGGAGCCTTACGAATCCTACGAGCAGTACTTC

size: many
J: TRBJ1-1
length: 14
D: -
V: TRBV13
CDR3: CASSPEGRANEAFF
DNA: TGTGCCAGCAGCCCGGAGGGCAGGGCTAATGAAGCTTTCTTT

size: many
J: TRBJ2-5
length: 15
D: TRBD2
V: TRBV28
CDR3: CASSYRAGGRETQYF
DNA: TGTGCCAGCAGTTATCGCGCCGGGGGGAGGGAGACCCAGTACTTC

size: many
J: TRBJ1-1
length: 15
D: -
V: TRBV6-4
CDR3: CASGQMSFMNTEAFF
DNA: TGTGCCAGCGGGCAGATGTCTTTCATGAACACTGAAGCTTTCTTT

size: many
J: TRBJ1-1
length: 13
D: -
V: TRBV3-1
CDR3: CASSQDWQTEAFF
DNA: TGTGCCAGCAGCCAAGATTGGCAAACTGAAGCTTTCTTT

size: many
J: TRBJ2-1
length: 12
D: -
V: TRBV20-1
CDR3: CSARVVIDEQFF
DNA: TGCAGTGCTAGAGTGGTTATCGATGAGCAGTTCTTC

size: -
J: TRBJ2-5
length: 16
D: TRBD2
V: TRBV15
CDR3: CATSRDIAGGGETQYF
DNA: TGTGCCACCAGCAGAGATATCGCGGGAGGAGGGGAGACCCAGTACTTC

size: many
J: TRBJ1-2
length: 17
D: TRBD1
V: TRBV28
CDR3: CASSQAGTGGAGYGYTF
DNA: TGTGCCAGCAGTCAAGCCGGGACAGGGGGCGCGGGCTATGGCTACACCTTC

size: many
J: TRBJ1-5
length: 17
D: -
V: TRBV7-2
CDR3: CASSLTSGAYSNQPQHF
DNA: TGTGCCAGCAGCTTAACCTCAGGGGCGTATAGCAATCAGCCCCAGCATTTT

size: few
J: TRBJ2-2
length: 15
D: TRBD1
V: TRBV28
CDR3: CASSGGQGASGELFF
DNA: TGTGCCAGCAGCGGGGGACAGGGGGCATCCGGGGAGCTGTTTTTT

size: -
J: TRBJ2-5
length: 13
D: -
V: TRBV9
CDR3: CASSVSELETQYF
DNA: TGTGCCAGCAGCGTATCCGAATTAGAGACCCAGTACTTC

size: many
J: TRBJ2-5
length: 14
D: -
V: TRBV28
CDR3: CASSPTASQETQYF
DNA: TGTGCCAGCAGCCCTACCGCCAGTCAAGAGACCCAGTACTTC